Listed below are T cell receptor beta chains from one sample, sequenced in a study of shared clonotypes between healthy human individuals. Using immunoSEQ multiplex PCR, the repertoire was profiled, and TCRdb retains in-frame clones only, with some absent. The data show approximately 2,200,000 clones, about 92% seen once. Sequenced input: naive CD8+ T cells from PBMCs. The receptors derive from a young man in good health. Some clones in this sample may be carry-over from other donors' samples. The CDR3 runs from the conserved cysteine through the conserved F or W. The order of the fields is D gene, J gene, clone size, V gene, CDR3 DNA, CDR3 protein. D genes are given only for firm matches. Clone size is given for some rows only: seen once, a few or many times, or a class if the clone is expanded.

TRBD1 TRBJ2-7 NA TRBV2 TGTGCCAGCAGGGAGACAACCGGGACAGGGGCCTACGAGCAGTACTTC CASRETTGTGAYEQYF
NA TRBJ2-3 NA TRBV2 TGTGCCAGCAGTGAAATGCGCAGGGACGCAGATACGCAGTATTTT CASSEMRRDADTQYF
TRBD1 TRBJ2-7 NA TRBV5-1 TGCGCCAGCAGATCAAGACAGGGAACATACGAGCAGTACTTC CASRSRQGTYEQYF
NA TRBJ1-5 NA TRBV15 TGTGCCACCAATACAGGGCCCCCGGGTCAGCCCCAGCATTTT CATNTGPPGQPQHF
NA TRBJ1-4 NA TRBV5-6 TGTGCCAGCAGCGCGAGGCTCCCTAATGAAAAACTGTTTTTT CASSARLPNEKLFF
NA TRBJ2-3 NA TRBV11-2 TGTGCCAGCAGCTTAGATCCGAGGGCAGATACGCAGTATTTT CASSLDPRADTQYF
TRBD1 TRBJ2-7 NA TRBV5-6 TGTGCCAGCAGCTTCCCAGGGGGCAGCATTGGCTACGAGCAGTACTTC CASSFPGGSIGYEQYF
TRBD1 TRBJ2-7 NA TRBV6-1 TGTGCCACCTCAAAAGGACAGGAGCCCTACGAGCAGTACTTC CATSKGQEPYEQYF
TRBD1 TRBJ1-2 NA TRBV28 TGTGCCAGCACCTCTCGCGACAGGGTCGACTATGGCTACACCTTC CASTSRDRVDYGYTF
NA TRBJ2-7 NA TRBV7-9 TGTGCCAGCAGCCCGGACAGAGCCTACGAGCAGTACTTC CASSPDRAYEQYF
NA TRBJ2-1 NA TRBV27 TGTGCCAGCAGTCTCCGGGACCAGGACAATGAGCAGTTCTTC CASSLRDQDNEQFF
TRBD2 TRBJ2-7 NA TRBV6-5 TGTGCCAGCAGTAGGGGTAGCGGGAAGTCCTACGAGCAGTACTTC CASSRGSGKSYEQYF
NA TRBJ1-2 NA TRBV7-8 TGTGCCAGCAGCTTAGCAGGGGAGGGTGGCTACACCTTC CASSLAGEGGYTF
TRBD2 TRBJ2-7 NA TRBV7-9 TGTGCCAGCAGCCCCCCACTAGCGGGAGGCTCCTACGAGCAGTACTTC CASSPPLAGGSYEQYF
NA TRBJ2-2 NA TRBV28 TGTGCCAGCAGCCTATTATATGAGGGGAGCACCGGGGAGCTGTTTTTT CASSLLYEGSTGELFF
NA TRBJ1-1 NA TRBV28 TGTGCCAGCAGTCCCCCGGGGGCAAGAGGCACTGAAGCTTTCTTT CASSPPGARGTEAFF
NA TRBJ1-3 NA TRBV2 TGTGCCACCAGGGGCCGAACCTCTGGAAACACCATATATTTT CATRGRTSGNTIYF
NA TRBJ1-1 NA TRBV6-5 TGTGCCAGCAGTTACTCGAGATTGCCATTAAACACTGAAGCTTTCTTT CASSYSRLPLNTEAFF
TRBD2 TRBJ2-7 NA TRBV4-2 TGTGCCAGCAGCCACCTTAGCGGGAGTGGATACGAGCAGTACTTC CASSHLSGSGYEQYF
TRBD2 TRBJ2-7 NA TRBV7-2 TGTGCCAGCAGCTTTGGAAGCAGAGGGCGGGAGCCCCCCTACGAGCAGTACTTC CASSFGSRGREPPYEQYF
TRBD2 TRBJ2-2 NA TRBV27 TGTGCCAGCAGTTTCGCGAGGCGGGAGGGCACCACCGGGGAGCTGTTTTTT CASSFARREGTTGELFF
NA TRBJ1-5 NA TRBV27 TGTGCCAGCAGCCTCCTGGGACCTCTACAGCCCCAGCATTTT CASSLLGPLQPQHF
NA TRBJ2-6 NA TRBV27 TGTGCCAGCAGCCCATTCCCGGGACCCACCTTCCCAGCTGGGGCCAACGTCCTGACTTTC CASSPFPGPTFPAGANVLTF
NA TRBJ1-2 NA TRBV19 TGTGCCAGTAGTATATCCGGGGGCAGAGGCGGTTATGGCTACACCTTC CASSISGGRGGYGYTF
NA TRBJ2-1 NA TRBV7-8 TGTGCCAGCAGCTTAGTAGGGCGCAATGAGCAGTTCTTC CASSLVGRNEQFF
TRBD1 TRBJ2-5 NA TRBV4-3 TGCGCCAGCAGCCAGCGGACAGGGGGGCCAAAAGAGACCCAGTACTTC CASSQRTGGPKETQYF
TRBD2 TRBJ2-3 NA TRBV27 TGTGCCAGCAGCGAGCGGGAGTCTAGGGATACGCAGTATTTT CASSERESRDTQYF
NA TRBJ2-1 NA TRBV6-5 TGTGCCAGCAGCCCGACAGATTACAATGAGCAGTTCTTC CASSPTDYNEQFF
NA TRBJ1-5 NA TRBV21-1 TGTGCCAGCAAACAGAGTAGCAATCAGCCCCAGCATTTT CASKQSSNQPQHF
TRBD1 TRBJ1-2 NA TRBV28 TGTGCCAGCGGGGACAGTAGTTCCTATGGCTACACCTTC CASGDSSSYGYTF
NA TRBJ1-3 NA TRBV4-1 TGCGCCAGCAGCCAAGTATTTTCAGGACCCGGCTCTGGAAACACCATATATTTT CASSQVFSGPGSGNTIYF
TRBD1 TRBJ1-2 NA TRBV4-1 TGCGCCAGCAGCCAAGCGGGACAGGGACCGTTCTATGGCTACACCTTC CASSQAGQGPFYGYTF
NA TRBJ2-3 NA TRBV28 TGTGCCAGCAGTTCAATAAGGTCCCGCACAGATACGCAGTATTTT CASSSIRSRTDTQYF
TRBD1 TRBJ1-4 NA TRBV6-5 TGTGCCAGCAGCCACGGACAGGGAAGTAATGAAAAACTGTTTTTT CASSHGQGSNEKLFF
TRBD2 TRBJ2-3 NA TRBV27 TGTGCCAGCTGGACTAGCGGGAGCCAAAGCACAGATACGCAGTATTTT CASWTSGSQSTDTQYF
TRBD1 TRBJ1-2 NA TRBV7-3 TGTGCCAGCAGCCCACAGGGGGGGCACTATGGCTACACCTTC CASSPQGGHYGYTF
TRBD1 TRBJ2-7 NA TRBV5-1 TGCGCCAGCAGCCCCTCCCCGGGACAGGGCTACGAGCAGTACTTC CASSPSPGQGYEQYF
NA TRBJ1-4 once TRBV28 TGTGCCAGCAGTCCCGGTGAAAAACTGTTTTTT CASSPGEKLFF
NA TRBJ2-7 NA TRBV29-1 TGCAGCGCCGTTAATTACGAGCAGTACTTC CSAVNYEQYF
TRBD2 TRBJ2-7 NA TRBV19 TGTGCCAGTAGTTTTCTAGCGGGAGGGTACGAGCAGTACTTC CASSFLAGGYEQYF
TRBD1 TRBJ1-5 once TRBV27 TGTGCCCGAGGGACAGCAAATAATCAGCCCCAGCATTTT CARGTANNQPQHF
NA TRBJ1-2 NA TRBV10-3 TGTGCCATCAGTGAGTTGGCGGACTATGGCTACACCTTC CAISELADYGYTF
NA TRBJ1-5 NA TRBV28 TGTGCCAGCAGTTTTCCTCCAGGGGTGGGTCAGCCCCAGCATTTT CASSFPPGVGQPQHF
NA TRBJ2-3 few TRBV9 TGTGCCAGCAGCGTAGACCCCCCAGATACGCAGTATTTT CASSVDPPDTQYF
NA TRBJ1-1 NA TRBV28 TGTGCGGGGGGGGCAGGCGGGACTGAAGCTTTCTTT CAGGAGGTEAFF
NA TRBJ1-1 NA TRBV5-1 TGCGCCAGCAGCTTGGGCTGGGGACTGAACACTGAAGCTTTCTTT CASSLGWGLNTEAFF